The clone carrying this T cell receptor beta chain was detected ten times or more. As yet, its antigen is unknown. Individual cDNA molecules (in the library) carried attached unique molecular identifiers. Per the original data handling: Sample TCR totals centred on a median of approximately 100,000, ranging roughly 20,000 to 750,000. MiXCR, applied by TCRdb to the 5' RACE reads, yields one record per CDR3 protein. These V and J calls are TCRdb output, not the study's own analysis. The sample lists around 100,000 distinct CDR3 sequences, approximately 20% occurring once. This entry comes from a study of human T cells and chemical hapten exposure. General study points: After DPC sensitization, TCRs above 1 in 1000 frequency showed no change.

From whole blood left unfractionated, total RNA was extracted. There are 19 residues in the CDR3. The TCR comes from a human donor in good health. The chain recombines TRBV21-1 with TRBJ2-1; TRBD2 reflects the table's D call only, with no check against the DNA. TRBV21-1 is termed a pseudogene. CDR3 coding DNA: TGTGCCAGCAGCGTAGGGGAGGGACGCGGGACGCCCTCCTACAATGAGCAGTTCTTC. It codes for CASSVGEGRGTPSYNEQFF.